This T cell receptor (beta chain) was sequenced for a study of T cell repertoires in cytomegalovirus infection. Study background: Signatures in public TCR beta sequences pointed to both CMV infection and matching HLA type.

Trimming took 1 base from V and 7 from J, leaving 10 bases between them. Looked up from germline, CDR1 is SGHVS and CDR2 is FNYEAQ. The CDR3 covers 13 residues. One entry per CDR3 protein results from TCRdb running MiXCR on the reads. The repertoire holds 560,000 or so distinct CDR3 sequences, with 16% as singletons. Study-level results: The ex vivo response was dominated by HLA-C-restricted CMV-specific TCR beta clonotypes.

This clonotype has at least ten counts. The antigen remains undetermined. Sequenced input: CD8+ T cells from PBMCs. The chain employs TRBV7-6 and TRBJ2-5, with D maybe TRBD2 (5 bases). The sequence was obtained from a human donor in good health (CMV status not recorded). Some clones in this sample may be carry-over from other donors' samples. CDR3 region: CASSLEDAGTQYF. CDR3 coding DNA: TGTGCCAGCAGCTTAGAGGATGCGGGGACCCAGTACTTC.